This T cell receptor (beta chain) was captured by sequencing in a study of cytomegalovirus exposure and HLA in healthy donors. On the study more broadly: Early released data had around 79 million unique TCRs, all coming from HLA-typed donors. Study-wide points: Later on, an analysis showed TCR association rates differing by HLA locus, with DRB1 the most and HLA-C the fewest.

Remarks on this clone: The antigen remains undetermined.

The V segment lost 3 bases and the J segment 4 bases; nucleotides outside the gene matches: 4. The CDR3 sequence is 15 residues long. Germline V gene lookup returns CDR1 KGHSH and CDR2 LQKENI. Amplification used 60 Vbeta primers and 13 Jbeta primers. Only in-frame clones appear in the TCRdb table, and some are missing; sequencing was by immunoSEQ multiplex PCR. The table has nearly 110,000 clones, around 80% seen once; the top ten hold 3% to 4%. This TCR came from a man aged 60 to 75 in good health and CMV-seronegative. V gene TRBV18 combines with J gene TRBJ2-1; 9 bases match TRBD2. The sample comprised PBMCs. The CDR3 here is CASSPTSGEYNEQFF. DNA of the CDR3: TGTGCCAGCTCACCGACTAGCGGAGAATACAATGAGCAGTTCTTC.